The clone carrying this T cell receptor (beta chain) occurred once. Its cognate antigen is unknown. The data derive from a study of shared clonotypes between healthy human individuals. Study results and caveats: Generation of non-shared clonotypes was less probable than generation of clonotypes shared by all four donors.

The CDR3 runs 15 residues. Germline CDR1 is MNHNS and CDR2 is SASEGT. The ends were cut back, 4 bases at V and 0 bases at J, with 13 bases in the middle. At deep level, the assay was performed. Sequencing was performed with immunoSEQ multiplex PCR; in TCRdb, only in-frame clones are kept and a portion is missing. Altogether around 2,000,000 clones are present, less than 95% being singletons, with the ten largest covering 1% to 1.5%. Naive CD8 cells were CD45RO-negative, positively selected for CCR7, excluding terminally differentiated effector memory CD45RA+ cells. This rearrangement joins TRBV6-1 to TRBJ2-7; D remains ambiguous. This receptor was obtained from a young man in good health. Material for sequencing was naive CD8+ T cells sorted from blood. CDR3: CASSVRIPSSYEQYF. The CDR3, as DNA: TGTGCCAGCAGTGTCCGGATTCCCAGCTCCTACGAGCAGTACTTC.